This T cell receptor beta chain came from a study of neurological immune-mediated disorders. This clonotype was seen many times. No antigen is known for it. Synthesis of cDNA was performed by 5'RACE using 10-nucleotide random UMIs. TCRdb processed the 5' RACE reads anew with MiXCR; each CDR3 protein has one entry. The profile shows some 30,000 distinct CDR3 sequences, approximately 5% of them singletons. V lost 0 bases and J lost 8, with 16 bases in between. This CDR3 spans 14 amino acids. Germline lookup yields CDR1 DFQATT and CDR2 SNEGSKA (reference sequence). Study-level findings and limits: None of the CDR3 amino acid sequences in expanded clones turned up in more than one subject, which points to private repertoires in all groups. HTLV-1-associated myelopathy showed the most TCR clonal expansion; multiple sclerosis the least, below healthy controls.

The sequenced sample consisted of CD4+ T cells from blood. The source is a woman aged 45-65 years in good health. This chain links TRBV20-1 with TRBJ1-2; D not resolved. CDR3 DNA: TGCAGTGCTAGAGATTTCCCAAAAACTAGCGGCTACACCTTC. Its protein product is CSARDFPKTSGYTF.